The 9 T cell receptor beta chains given below trace back to one sample, sequenced in a study of blood T cell repertoires in COVID-19. Only in-frame clones appear in the TCRdb table, and some are missing; sequencing was by immunoSEQ multiplex PCR. This table holds around 140,000 clones, just under 85% found once. Sequencing was done on a sample of PBMCs or T cells enriched from blood (not recorded which). Receptor source: a woman in her 50s with acute COVID-19.

The J gene is TRBJ2-7, the V gene TRBV7-8; TRBD2 agrees at 7 bases. The V gene's germline CDR1 is SGHVS and CDR2 FQNEAQ. Trimming took 0 bases from V and 12 from J; bases not matched to a gene: 8. The CDR3 spans 13 residues. The chain's CDR3 is CASSLAPSGPLYF. The CDR3, as DNA: TGTGCCAGCAGCTTAGCCCCTAGCGGCCCCTTGTACTTC.

The chain carries TRBV18 and TRBJ2-7, with TRBD1 identical over 9 bases. After removal of 5 bases from V and 4 bases from J, the junction contained 3 bases not matched to a gene. The germline gives CDR1 KGHSH, CDR2 LQKENI. The CDR3 is 13 amino acids. The CDR3 protein is CASSAGQGYEQYF. The CDR3, as DNA: TGTGCCAGCTCAGCGGGACAGGGTTACGAGCAGTACTTC.

This rearrangement joins TRBV30 to TRBJ2-2; the D gene is possibly TRBD2 (5 bases). The CDR3 length is 15 residues. CDR1 and CDR2 (germline): GTSNPN, SVGIG (reference sequence). V was pared by 3 bases and J by 6 bases, with 17 bases between. The CDR3 reads CAWSGSGIPSGELFF. CDR3 nucleotide sequence: TGTGCCTGGAGCGGCTCCGGGATACCCTCCGGGGAGCTGTTTTTT.

The J gene is TRBJ1-2, the V gene TRBV6-5; 8 nucleotides align to TRBD1. Germline lookup yields CDR1 MNHEY and CDR2 SVGAGI. J gave up 3 bases and V 0 bases, and 3 bases lay outside the gene matches. CDR3 size: 15 residues. CDR3 amino acids: CASSYSTGAYYGYTF. The CDR3 nucleotides are TGTGCCAGCAGTTACTCGACAGGGGCTTACTATGGCTACACCTTC.

J is TRBJ1-2 and V is TRBV6-5; 8 bases map to TRBD1. Germline assignment: CDR1 MNHEY and CDR2 SVGAGI. This CDR3 spans 15 amino acids. V gave up 8 bases and J gave up 6 bases; unmatched junction bases: 14. CDR3 nucleotides: TGTGCCAGCCAGGCCAGAAACAGGGGGACCCATGGCTACACCTTC. Protein sequence: CASQARNRGTHGYTF.

J is TRBJ1-4 and V is TRBV7-9, with D perhaps TRBD1 (5 bases). CDR3 length: 12 residues. Trimming stripped 5 bases from V and 8 bases from J, with 9 bases between. CDR1 SEHNR and CDR2 FQNEAQ come from the germline V gene (reference sequence). CDR3 DNA: TGTGCCAGCAGCCCGGGGGGAGAAAAACTGTTTTTT. Translated: CASSPGGEKLFF.

V and J are TRBV2 and TRBJ2-5; a weak D match, TRBD2 (6 bases). Germline CDR1 SNHLY, CDR2 FYNNEI. The CDR3 spans 12 residues. V lost 7 bases to trimming and J lost 5 bases, with 11 bases between them. CDR3 region: CASTGGDETQYF. DNA of the CDR3: TGTGCCAGCACTGGAGGGGACGAGACCCAGTACTTC.

The chain uses TRBV7-9 and TRBJ1-2; TRBD1 aligns across 9 bases. The J segment lost 4 bases and the V segment lost 3 bases, leaving 6 bases of the junction unmatched. CDR1 SEHNR and CDR2 FQNEAQ come from the germline V gene (reference sequence). This CDR3 contains 15 residues. In DNA, the CDR3 is TGTGCCAGCAGCTTGGCGACAGGGGGAGGCTATGGCTACACCTTC. It codes for CASSLATGGGYGYTF.

The sample holds a few counts of this clone. In DNA, the CDR3 is TGTGCCAGCAGCTTCCGGGAGGCACTTCAGGGGACCCAGTACTTC. Its protein product is CASSFREALQGTQYF. V usage is TRBV5-8 and J usage is TRBJ2-5; 7 bases fit TRBD2. This CDR3 has 15 amino acids. Unmatched junction bases numbered 11, after V lost 2 bases and J lost 7 bases. The germline V gene encodes CDR1 SGHTS and CDR2 YDEGEE.